The rows below give T cell receptor beta chains drawn from one sample of a study of Graves' ophthalmopathy and Graves' hyperthyroidism. TCRdb re-called the multiplex PCR reads through MiXCR, storing one row per CDR3 protein. The sample shows hundreds of thousands of distinct CDR3 sequences, roughly 50% of them seen only once. The sample taken for sequencing was peripheral blood. These receptors all come from an adult man with Graves' ophthalmopathy. Each CDR3 is given with its conserved first and last residue. The D gene is left open where the match is weak. Expanded clones get a size class; other rows say once, few or many, or leave the size out.

v_call	d_call	j_call	clone_size	cdr3_nt	cdr3_aa
TRBV15	.	TRBJ2-2	many	TGTGCCACCAGCATAACCCTAACTAACGGGGAGCTGTTTTTT	CATSITLTNGELFF
TRBV6-5	.	TRBJ2-7	few	TGTGCCAGCAGTTACTCGGGTAGAGGGCGCGAGCAGTACTTC	CASSYSGRGREQYF
TRBV19	TRBD1	TRBJ1-1	.	TGTGCCAGTAGCCCTTCCAGGGGGGTGTTCGCTGAAGCTTTCTTT	CASSPSRGVFAEAFF
TRBV6-5	.	TRBJ1-3	few	TGTGCCAGCAGTTACAGCAGGGCTGGAAACACCATATATTTT	CASSYSRAGNTIYF
TRBV3-1	TRBD1	TRBJ1-5	.	TGTGCCAGCAGCCTGTGGACAGGGGAGAGGGGCAATCAGCCCCAGCATTTT	CASSLWTGERGNQPQHF
TRBV24-1	.	TRBJ2-5	.	TGTGCCACCAGTGAAAGCGGCAGGGCCCAGTACTTC	CATSESGRAQYF
TRBV20-1	TRBD1	TRBJ2-5	few	TGCAGTGCTGTTGGGACAGCACAAGAGACCCAGTACTTC	CSAVGTAQETQYF
TRBV2	.	TRBJ2-5	few	TGTGCCAGCGGACCTGGAGGGGCTGAGACCCAGTACTTC	CASGPGGAETQYF
TRBV7-2	TRBD2	TRBJ2-5	.	TGTGCCAGCAGCTTTGGGACTAGTGTTTCGGGCGAGACCCAGTACTTC	CASSFGTSVSGETQYF
TRBV2	TRBD1	TRBJ1-2	many	TGTGCCAGCAGTGATGACAGGGAGCCCTATGGCTACACCTTC	CASSDDREPYGYTF
TRBV5-1	.	TRBJ1-1	few	TGCGCCAGCAGCTTGGGGGGCAGCATGAACACTGAAGCTTTCTTT	CASSLGGSMNTEAFF
TRBV5-1	.	TRBJ2-7	.	TGCGCCAGCGGCAAAGGGACGTACGAGCAGTACTTC	CASGKGTYEQYF
TRBV5-1	TRBD2	TRBJ2-7	.	TGCGCCAGCAGCTTGGAAACTAGCGGGATCATCTCCTACGAGCAGTACTTC	CASSLETSGIISYEQYF
TRBV2	.	TRBJ1-1	few	TGTGCCAGCAGAACTACCGGGGGGATGAACACTGAAGCTTTCTTT	CASRTTGGMNTEAFF
TRBV7-3	.	TRBJ1-6	.	TGTGCCAGCAGCTTAAATGGACAGCAGAAAGAACCCATTCACTTT	CASSLNGQQKEPIHF
TRBV20-1	.	TRBJ1-2	.	TGCAGTGCTAGAGATAATCGTCGAGCCTATGGCTACACCTTC	CSARDNRRAYGYTF
TRBV15	.	TRBJ1-3	.	TGTGCCACCAGCAGAGTACGGGGGCCCGGAAACACCATATATTTT	CATSRVRGPGNTIYF
TRBV24-1	.	TRBJ1-2	many	TGTGCCACCAGTGATTTCCCAGACAACTATGGCTACACCTTC	CATSDFPDNYGYTF
TRBV11-2	.	TRBJ1-5	.	TGTGCCAGTAGTCTCCGACAGGAGGGTAATCAGCCCCAGCATTTT	CASSLRQEGNQPQHF
TRBV30	TRBD1	TRBJ2-7	few	TGTGCCTGGAGTTTTCGACAGGGCTTGCAGTACTTC	CAWSFRQGLQYF
TRBV12-3/TRBV12-4	.	TRBJ1-1	.	TGTGCCAGCAGGAGGGATTGGAGCACTGAAGCTTTCTTT	CASRRDWSTEAFF
TRBV24-1	TRBD1	TRBJ2-6	.	TGTGCCACCAGTGATCCCTCCGGGACAGGGGACCCATCTGGGGCCAACGTCCTGACTTTC	CATSDPSGTGDPSGANVLTF
TRBV12-3/TRBV12-4	.	TRBJ1-4	.	TGTGCCAGCAGCGCTGGGGTTTTACTGTTTTTT	CASSAGVLLFF
TRBV12-3/TRBV12-4	TRBD1	TRBJ2-5	many	TGTGCCAGCAGTTGGACAGGGCGAGAGACCCAGTACTTC	CASSWTGRETQYF
TRBV5-4	.	TRBJ2-7	.	TGTGCCAGCAGCTTGGCAAGCAGGCCAAACTACGAGCAGTACTTC	CASSLASRPNYEQYF
TRBV2	TRBD1	TRBJ2-1	.	TGTGCCAGCAGTGTGTCTTTCGTTCCCCAGGGGGCCAACAATGAGCAGTTCTTC	CASSVSFVPQGANNEQFF
TRBV7-3	.	TRBJ2-6	.	TGTGCCAGCAGCGTGGTCTCAGGGGCCAACGTCCTGACTTTC	CASSVVSGANVLTF
TRBV7-9	.	TRBJ1-1	many	TGTGCCAGCAGACTAGACATGAACACTGAAGCTTTCTTT	CASRLDMNTEAFF
TRBV19	TRBD1	TRBJ2-5	few	TGTGCCAGTAGTTTTGGGACAGGTCAAGAGACCCAGTACTTC	CASSFGTGQETQYF
TRBV29-1	.	TRBJ2-5	few	TGCAGCGTCGCCCGGACATACCAAGAGACCCAGTACTTC	CSVARTYQETQYF
TRBV15	.	TRBJ1-1	few	TGTGCCACCAGCTTACAGGGCGGGAACACTGAAGCTTTCTTT	CATSLQGGNTEAFF
TRBV9	.	TRBJ1-2	.	TGTGCCAGCAGCGCCCCGGGGGGAGGCTACACCTTC	CASSAPGGGYTF
TRBV20-1	.	TRBJ1-1	.	TGCAGTGCTAGAGATACCGGCACTGAAGCTTTCTTT	CSARDTGTEAFF
TRBV6-5	.	TRBJ1-3	.	TGTGCCAGCAGTTACTCTTACACAGGAGGAAACACCATATATTTT	CASSYSYTGGNTIYF
TRBV14	.	TRBJ2-3	few	TGTGCCAGCAGCCAAGATTCAGCAGGGACTAGCACAGATACGCAGTATTTT	CASSQDSAGTSTDTQYF
TRBV29-1	.	TRBJ2-7	.	TGCAGCGTCGAGGAGGCACGGGAACGGTACTTC	CSVEEARERYF
TRBV12-3/TRBV12-4	TRBD1	TRBJ1-1	.	TGTGCCAGCAGTTTGGGCGGACAGGGGGTCCCTGAAGCTTTCTTT	CASSLGGQGVPEAFF